The 3 T cell receptor beta chains listed next were all sequenced from one sample in a study of vaccination and CD4 T cells after COVID-19. Time point given: late sampling 161 to 241 days after vaccination in three convalescent patients. Treatment denoted: roughly 10-day PBMC culture with coronavirus spike peptide pools or control peptides (ViraFEST assay). These receptors are not linked to any known antigen. Oncomine TCR Beta short-read sequencing was applied to DNA from cultured CD4+ T cells. TCRdb recomputed calls from the PCR reads with MiXCR, one row per CDR3 protein. The table records about 22,000 distinct CDR3 sequences, 30% to 35% of them present only once. The specimen was CD4+ T cells from blood, cultured in vitro, collected about 7 months after SARS-CoV-2 vaccination. The receptors were sampled from a human donor who had recovered from COVID-19.

The rearrangement uses TRBV20-1 and TRBJ1-1, with D hard to call. V was shortened by 5 bases and J by 4 bases, with 17 bases between the two germline ends. This CDR3 is 14 amino acids long. CDR1 is DFQATT and CDR2 is SNEGSKA in the germline V gene (reference sequence). CDR3 sequence: CSARERLGFTEAFF. The CDR3 nucleotides are TGCAGTGCTCGGGAGCGCTTGGGGTTCACTGAAGCTTTCTTT.

The V and J genes are TRBV6-2 or TRBV6-3 and TRBJ2-3; D is uncertain. The CDR3 is made up of 12 amino acids. Germline CDR1 reads MNHEY; CDR2 reads SVGEGT. The V end lost 6 bases, the J end lost 6 bases, and 10 bases lay between the germline ends. CDR3 DNA: TGTGCCAGCAGCGAAATCGAGGATACGCAGTATTTT. Its translation is CASSEIEDTQYF.

This clonotype was seen a few times. The chain uses TRBV28 and TRBJ1-6; 9 nucleotides agree with TRBD1. The V segment lost 4 bases and the J segment 6 bases; nucleotides outside the gene matches: 7. There are 16 residues in the CDR3. From germline, CDR1 is MDHEN and CDR2 SYDVKM. CDR3 sequence: CASSSDRGIGNSPLHF. The CDR3 DNA follows: TGTGCCAGCAGTTCGGACAGGGGAATTGGTAATTCACCCCTCCACTTT. The full variable domain, rest sourced from reference TRBV28 and TRBJ1-6, is DVKVTQSSRYLVKRTGEKVFLECVQDMDHENMFWYRQDPGLGLRLIYFSYDVKMKEKGDIPEGYSVSREKKERFSLILESASTNQTSMYLCASSSDRGIGNSPLHFGNGTRLTVT.